Described below is a single TCR beta chain sequence and its context. The data were obtained in a study of CD8 T cells in ankylosing spondylitis. TCRdb reprocessed the 5' RACE reads with MiXCR, giving one entry per CDR3 protein. This table holds more than 30,000 distinct CDR3 sequences, 13% found once. CDR3 length: 14 amino acids. The V gene lost 3 bases and the J gene lost 4 bases, with 12 bases spanning the gap. Sequencing was performed on synovial fluid, either unsorted or a sorted T cell fraction (not recorded which). This clonotype was sampled from a male donor with ankylosing spondylitis. The V call is TRBV12-3 or TRBV12-4, the J call TRBJ1-1; no clear D gene. This chain's CDR3 is CASSFASGITEAFF. The CDR3 DNA is TGTGCCAGCAGTTTTGCTTCGGGCATCACTGAAGCTTTCTTT.